One sample yielded the 20 T cell receptor beta chains listed below, sequenced in a study of neurological immune-mediated disorders. TCRdb ran MiXCR on the 5' RACE reads and lists one entry per CDR3 protein. The data contain about 74,000 distinct CDR3 sequences, less than 5.5% of them singletons. Material for sequencing was PBMCs. The source of these receptors is a man between 18 and 29 years old with multiple sclerosis.

This clonotype has a count of ten or more. The V call is TRBV9, the J call TRBJ2-2, with D perhaps TRBD1 or TRBD2 (5 bases each). CDR1 is SGDLS and CDR2 is YYNGEE in the germline V gene. Trimming pared 0 bases from V and 7 bases from J, leaving 10 bases between. There are 14 residues in the CDR3. The DNA of the CDR3 is TGTGCCAGCAGCGTAGGGGGGAGTGGCGGGGAGCTGTTTTTT. Amino acids: CASSVGGSGGELFF. Full variable domain (missing parts from reference TRBV9 and TRBJ2-2): DSGVTQTPKHLITATGQRVTLRCSPRSGDLSVYWYQQSLDQGLQFLIQYYNGEERAKGNILERFSAQQFPDLHSELNLSSLELGDSALYFCASSVGGSGGELFFGEGSRLTVL.

This clonotype was observed many times. The chain combines TRBV7-9 with TRBJ2-7, with D perhaps given as TRBD1 or TRBD2 (5 bases each). Looked up from germline, CDR1 is SEHNR and CDR2 is FQNEAQ (reference sequence). V shed 7 bases and J shed 2 bases, with 18 bases lying between them. The CDR3 consists of 15 residues. The CDR3 spells CASTRPDRGAYEQYF. CDR3 DNA: TGTGCCAGCACCCGACCGGACCGGGGCGCCTACGAGCAGTACTTC.

In its sample, this clonotype was seen many times. The chain couples TRBV7-2 to TRBJ2-7, with 9 bases lining up with TRBD2. Germline trimming cut 1 base from V and 6 bases from J; bases unmatched to any gene: 10. The CDR3 has 16 amino acids. From germline, CDR1 is SGHTA and CDR2 FQGNSA. Here the CDR3 DNA reads TGTGCCAGCAGCTTAGTTGCGGGACTAGCTTCCCCCGAGCAGTACTTC. It is translated as CASSLVAGLASPEQYF.

This clonotype was seen many times. The V call is TRBV10-3, the J call TRBJ2-6; D is undetermined. The CDR3 is 15 residues long. Germline V lookup: CDR1 ENHRY, CDR2 SYGVKD. V was pared by 7 bases and J by 0 bases, with 10 bases between. The CDR3 here is CAITSGNSGANVLTF. The CDR3, as DNA: TGTGCCATCACTTCAGGAAACTCTGGGGCCAACGTCCTGACTTTC.

This clonotype was seen repeatedly, ten times or more. The V gene is TRBV10-3, the J gene TRBJ2-7, with 9 nucleotides matching TRBD1. V shed 4 bases and J 13 bases; nucleotides not matched to a gene: 11. Germline CDR1 is ENHRY and CDR2 is SYGVKD. The CDR3 length is 13 residues. The CDR3 region is CAISGTGRDRVYF. CDR3 sequence (DNA): TGTGCCATCAGTGGGACGGGCAGGGACAGGGTTTACTTC.

About this clonotype: This clone may be a read error of a much larger clone one base away. The J gene is TRBJ2-6, the V gene TRBV9; possible D gene TRBD1, 5 bases. Germline CDR1 and CDR2: SGDLS and YYNGEE. CDR3 length: 15 residues. CDR3 residues: CASSVGVSGAKVLTF. The CDR3 nucleotides read TGTGCCAGCAGCGTAGGGGTTTCTGGGGCCAAAGTCCTGACTTTC.

With regard to this clonotype: An end of the junction differs from the germline gene, which may be a read error. The J gene is TRBJ1-6, the V gene TRBV10-3, with TRBD1 matching over 7 bases. The CDR3 extends over 15 amino acids. Per the germline V gene, CDR1 is ENHRY and CDR2 is SYGVKD. The DNA for the CDR3 is TGTGCCATCAGCTCCCTACAGGGGACTAATTCACCCCTCAACTTT. It is translated as CAISSLQGTNSPLNF.

This clonotype was observed a handful of times. As the CDR3 is not closed by the conserved phenylalanine or tryptophan, this likely results from a read error. The chain has TRBV5-1 and TRBJ2-5, with D possibly matching TRBD1 (6 bases). V lost 2 bases and J 5 bases, leaving 10 bases between the germline ends. This CDR3 spans 13 amino acids. Germline V gene lookup returns CDR1 SGHRS and CDR2 YFSETQ. CDR3 nucleotide sequence: TGCGCCAGCAGCTTACCAGGGGAGGAGACCCAGTACAAC. Its translation: CASSLPGEETQYN.

This clonotype was seen at least ten times. The V gene is TRBV4-3, the J gene TRBJ1-1, with D hard to call. From germline, CDR1 is LGHNA and CDR2 YSLEER. Deletions cut 0 bases from V and 0 bases from J, with 5 bases between. The CDR3 length is 14 residues. The CDR3 loop is CASSQDPMNTEAFF. In DNA, the CDR3 is TGCGCCAGCAGCCAAGATCCGATGAACACTGAAGCTTTCTTT.

Many counts were recorded for this clonotype. The chain couples TRBV5-4 to TRBJ2-5, with TRBD1 as a possible D gene (6 bases). The germline CDR1 and CDR2 sequences are SGHNT and YYREEE (reference sequence). The CDR3 length is 15 residues. Trimming cost V 0 bases and J 0 bases, with 9 bases left between them. Written as DNA, the CDR3 is TGTGCCAGCAGCTTGGACCCAGGGGACCAAGAGACCCAGTACTTC. Protein product: CASSLDPGDQETQYF.

This clonotype was seen repeatedly, ten times or more. This sequence joins TRBV6-6 and TRBJ1-4; possibly TRBD1 for D (6 bases). CDR3 length: 13 amino acids. The germline CDR1 and CDR2 sequences are MNHNY and SVGAGI (reference sequence). V was shortened by 4 bases and J by 8 bases, with 11 bases between the two germline ends. DNA for the CDR3: TGTGCCAGCAGTTTACAGGGTCGGGAAAAACTGTTTTTT. It specifies CASSLQGREKLFF.

This clonotype was counted ten times or more. The genes are TRBV5-8 and TRBJ2-1, with TRBD1 matching 7 bases. Germline V gene data show CDR1 as SGHTS and CDR2 as YDEGEE. The CDR3 contains 14 residues. V lost 6 bases to trimming and J lost 4 bases; unmatched junction nucleotides: 7. The CDR3 here is CASTERGQYNEQFF. CDR3 sequence (DNA): TGTGCCAGCACGGAGAGGGGACAGTACAATGAGCAGTTCTTC.

This clonotype has more than one count but fewer than ten. Its ends do not fully match the called genes, so a read error is possible. The chain uses TRBV20-1 and TRBJ1-3; 8 bases are shared with TRBD1. There are 15 residues in the CDR3. Germline loops: CDR1 DFQATT, CDR2 SNEGSKA (reference sequence). This CDR3 reads CSARLDRASGKTIYF. DNA of the CDR3: TGCAGTGCTAGACTGGACAGGGCCTCTGGAAAAACCATATATTTT.

The sample holds many counts of this clonotype. The gene calls are TRBV29-1 and TRBJ2-3; 7 nucleotides line up with TRBD2. The CDR3 extends over 13 amino acids. V dropped 2 bases and J dropped 6; count of bases not matched to a gene: 5. Germline CDR1 SQVTM, CDR2 ANQGSEA. This chain's CDR3 is CSVEYMGGDTQYF. The CDR3 DNA follows: TGCAGCGTTGAATATATGGGGGGGGATACGCAGTATTTT.

This clonotype was seen ten or more times. The rearrangement uses TRBV12-3 or TRBV12-4 and TRBJ1-2, with D unresolved. Trimming cost V 7 bases and J 5 bases, with 17 bases left between them. This CDR3 is built from 14 residues. In DNA form, the CDR3 reads TGTGCCAGCACCCTGCTAAGGCCCCCATATGGCTACACCTTC. This gives the protein CASTLLRPPYGYTF.

This clonotype was seen repeatedly, ten times or more. The chain uses TRBV5-1 and TRBJ2-7; 9 bases line up with TRBD1. CDR1 is SGHRS and CDR2 is YFSETQ in the germline V gene. The CDR3 has 14 residues. J lost 3 bases, V lost 4 bases, and 5 bases had no gene match. The CDR3, as DNA: TGCGCCAGCAGCCCGGGACAGGGCGGCTACGAGCAGTACTTC. Its translation: CASSPGQGGYEQYF.

A remark on this clonotype: Being one base from a much bigger clone, this may be a read error. The chain carries TRBV29-1 and TRBJ2-7; D may be TRBD2 (6 bases). The germline gives CDR1 SQVTM, CDR2 ANQGSEA. Trimming shortened V by 5 bases and J by 7 bases, and 18 bases separated the two germline ends. The CDR3 is made up of 13 amino acids. The CDR3 region is CSVKRKRDSEQYF. As DNA, the CDR3 is TGCAGCGTTAAGAGAAAAAGGGACTCTGAGCAGTACTTC.

This clonotype was picked up many times. The V call is TRBV20-1, the J call TRBJ2-1, with 9 bases that match TRBD2. The V and J ends lost 6 bases and 8 bases, in that order; junction bases with no gene match: 8. Per the germline V gene, CDR1 is DFQATT and CDR2 is SNEGSKA (reference sequence). The CDR3 has 13 residues. CDR3 DNA: TGCAGTGCCGGTAGCGGGAGTAGGGATGAGCAGTTCTTC. This sequence encodes CSAGSGSRDEQFF.

This clonotype was detected many times. The J gene is TRBJ2-7, the V gene TRBV12-3 or TRBV12-4; D may correspond to TRBD1 or TRBD2 (5 bases each). The CDR3 extends over 13 amino acids. V was cut by 1 base and J by 6 bases, with 10 bases left in between. The CDR3 reads CASSLGGTGEQYF. The DNA of the CDR3 is TGTGCCAGCAGTTTAGGGGGGACGGGCGAGCAGTACTTC.

In this sample, this clonotype is medium-sized. This sequence joins TRBV2 and TRBJ2-1; D tentatively reads TRBD1 or TRBD2 (5 bases each). Trimming removed 8 bases from V and 9 bases from J, with 8 bases in between. Per germline, CDR1 SNHLY and CDR2 FYNNEI. The CDR3 has 10 amino acids. The CDR3 DNA sequence: TGTGCCAGCGGGGGAAGTGAGCAGTTCTTC. Protein product: CASGGSEQFF.